This T cell receptor beta chain was documented in a study of post-analysis software for immune sequencing data. Study results and limitations: In multiple sclerosis, normalized Chao1 diversity was significantly below that of controls.

Unique molecular identifiers featured in each of the TCR beta cDNA libraries. A single record per CDR3 protein comes from TCRdb applying MiXCR to the PCR reads. The sample carries hundreds of thousands of distinct CDR3 sequences, around 60% recorded once. As regards this clonotype: Antigen specificity is unknown.

The sequencing input was blood. The receptor comes from a girl aged 2-10 years with multiple sclerosis.

The CDR3 protein is CSARDPNGPYGYTF. Here the CDR3 DNA reads TGCAGTGCTAGAGATCCCAACGGACCCTATGGCTACACCTTC. The genes are TRBV20-1 and TRBJ1-2; D not resolved. CDR1 and CDR2 from the germline V gene are DFQATT and SNEGSKA (reference sequence). The CDR3 extends over 14 amino acids. The V and J ends lost 0 bases and 4 bases respectively, with 12 bases between them.